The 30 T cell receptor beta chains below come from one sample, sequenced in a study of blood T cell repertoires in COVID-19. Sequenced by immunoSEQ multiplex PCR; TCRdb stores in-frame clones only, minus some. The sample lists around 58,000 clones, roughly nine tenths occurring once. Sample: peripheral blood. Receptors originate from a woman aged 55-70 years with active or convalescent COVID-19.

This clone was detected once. CDR3 bases: TGTGCCAGCAGTTTAATCGGGGCCTACGAGCAGTACTTC. This sequence encodes CASSLIGAYEQYF. The chain recombines TRBV12-3 or TRBV12-4 with TRBJ2-7; possible D gene TRBD2, 5 bases. V lost 2 bases, J lost 2 bases, and 7 bases lay in between. The CDR3 consists of 13 residues.

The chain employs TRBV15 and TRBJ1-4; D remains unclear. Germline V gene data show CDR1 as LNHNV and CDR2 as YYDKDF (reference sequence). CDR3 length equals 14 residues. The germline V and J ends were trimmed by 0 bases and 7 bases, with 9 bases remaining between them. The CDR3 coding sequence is TGTGCCACCAGCAGAGATGCATCCGGTGAAAAACTGTTTTTT. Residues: CATSRDASGEKLFF. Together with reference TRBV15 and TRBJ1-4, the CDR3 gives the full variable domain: DAMVIQNPRYQVTQFGKPVTLSCSQTLNHNVMYWYQQKSSQAPKLLFHYYDKDFNNEADTPDNFQSRRPNTSFCFLDIRSPGLGDTAMYLCATSRDASGEKLFFGSGTQLSVL.

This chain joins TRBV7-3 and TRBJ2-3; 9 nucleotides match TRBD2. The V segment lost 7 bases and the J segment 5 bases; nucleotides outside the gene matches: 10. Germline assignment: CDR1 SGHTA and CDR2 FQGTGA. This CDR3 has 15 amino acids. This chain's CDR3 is CASTLSSGRLDTQYF. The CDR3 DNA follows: TGTGCCAGCACGTTATCCAGCGGGAGGTTAGATACGCAGTATTTT. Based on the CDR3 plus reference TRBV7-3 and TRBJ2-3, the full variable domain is GAGVSQTPSNKVTEKGKYVELRCDPISGHTALYWYRQSLGQGPEFLIYFQGTGAADDSGLPNDRFFAVRPEGSVSTLKIQRTERGDSAVYLCASTLSSGRLDTQYFGPGTRLTVL.

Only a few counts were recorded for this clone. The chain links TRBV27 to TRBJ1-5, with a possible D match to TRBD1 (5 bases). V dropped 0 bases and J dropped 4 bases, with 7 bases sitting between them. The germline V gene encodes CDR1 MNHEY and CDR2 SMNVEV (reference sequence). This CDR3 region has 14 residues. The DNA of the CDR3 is TGTGCCAGCAGTTTATCGCGGGGGAATCAGCCCCAGCATTTT. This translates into CASSLSRGNQPQHF.

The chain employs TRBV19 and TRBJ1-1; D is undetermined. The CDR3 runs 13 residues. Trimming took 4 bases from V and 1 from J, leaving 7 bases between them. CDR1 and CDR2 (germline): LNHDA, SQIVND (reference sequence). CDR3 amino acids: CASSTRENTEAFF. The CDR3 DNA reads TGTGCCAGTAGTACCCGGGAGAACACTGAAGCTTTCTTT.

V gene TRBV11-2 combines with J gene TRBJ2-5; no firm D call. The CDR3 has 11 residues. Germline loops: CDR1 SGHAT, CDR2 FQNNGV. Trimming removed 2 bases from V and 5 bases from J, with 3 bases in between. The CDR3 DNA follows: TGTGCCAGCAGCTTATCTGAGACCCAGTACTTC. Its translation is CASSLSETQYF.

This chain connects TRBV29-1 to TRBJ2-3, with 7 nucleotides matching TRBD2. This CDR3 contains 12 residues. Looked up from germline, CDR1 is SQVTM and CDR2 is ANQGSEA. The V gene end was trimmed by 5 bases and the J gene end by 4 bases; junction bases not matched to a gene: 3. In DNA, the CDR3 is TGCAGCGTTCGCGGGAGCCCAGATACGCAGTATTTT. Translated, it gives CSVRGSPDTQYF.

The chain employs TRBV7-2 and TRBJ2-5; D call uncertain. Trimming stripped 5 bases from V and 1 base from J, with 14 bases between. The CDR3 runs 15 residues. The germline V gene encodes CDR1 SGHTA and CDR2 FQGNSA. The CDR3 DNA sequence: TGTGCCAGCAGCCCTTTTGGCAGTCTCCAAGAGACCCAGTACTTC. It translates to CASSPFGSLQETQYF.

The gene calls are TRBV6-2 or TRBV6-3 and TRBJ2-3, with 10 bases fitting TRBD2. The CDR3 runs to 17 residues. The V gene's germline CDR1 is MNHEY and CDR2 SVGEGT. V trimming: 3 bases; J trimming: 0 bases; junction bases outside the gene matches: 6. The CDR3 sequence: CASSYETSGVSTDTQYF. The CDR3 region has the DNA TGTGCCAGCAGTTATGAAACTAGCGGGGTTAGCACAGATACGCAGTATTTT.

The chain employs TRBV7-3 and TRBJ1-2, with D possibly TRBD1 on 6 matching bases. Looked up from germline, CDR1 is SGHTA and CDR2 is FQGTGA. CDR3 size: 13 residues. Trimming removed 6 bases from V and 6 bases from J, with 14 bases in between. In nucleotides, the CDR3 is TGTGCCAGCAGTCGACAGGTAGGGGATGGCTACACCTTC. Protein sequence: CASSRQVGDGYTF.

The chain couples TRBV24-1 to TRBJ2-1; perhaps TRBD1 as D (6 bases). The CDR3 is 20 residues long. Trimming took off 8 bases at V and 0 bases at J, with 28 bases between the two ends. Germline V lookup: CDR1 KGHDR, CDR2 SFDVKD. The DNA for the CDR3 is TGTGCCACCAAGTGGGGTGGGGGACACCAAAGCCCTTGCTCCTACAATGAGCAGTTCTTC. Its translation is CATKWGGGHQSPCSYNEQFF.

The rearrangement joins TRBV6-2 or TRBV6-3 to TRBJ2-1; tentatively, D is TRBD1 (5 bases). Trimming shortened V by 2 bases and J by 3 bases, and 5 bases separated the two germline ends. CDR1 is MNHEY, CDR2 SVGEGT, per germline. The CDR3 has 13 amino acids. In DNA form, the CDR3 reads TGTGCCAGCAGTTACCAGGGCTACAATGAGCAGTTCTTC. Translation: CASSYQGYNEQFF.

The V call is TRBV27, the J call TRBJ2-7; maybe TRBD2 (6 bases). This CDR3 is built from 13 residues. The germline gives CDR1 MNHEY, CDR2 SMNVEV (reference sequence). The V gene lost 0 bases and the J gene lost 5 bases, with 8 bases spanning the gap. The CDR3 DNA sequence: TGTGCCAGCAGTTTATCCTCTAGCGACGAGCAGTACTTC. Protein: CASSLSSSDEQYF.

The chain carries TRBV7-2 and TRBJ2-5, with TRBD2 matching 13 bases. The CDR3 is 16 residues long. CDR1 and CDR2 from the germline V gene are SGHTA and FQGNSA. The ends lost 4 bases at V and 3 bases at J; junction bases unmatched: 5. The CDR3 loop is CASSSGLAGVEETQYF. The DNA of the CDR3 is TGTGCCAGCAGCTCCGGACTAGCGGGGGTGGAAGAGACCCAGTACTTC.

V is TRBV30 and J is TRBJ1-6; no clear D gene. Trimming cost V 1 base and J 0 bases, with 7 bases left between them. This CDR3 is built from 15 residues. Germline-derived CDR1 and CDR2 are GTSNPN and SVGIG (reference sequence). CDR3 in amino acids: CAWSGRSSYNSPLHF. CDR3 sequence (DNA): TGTGCCTGGAGTGGGAGGAGCTCCTATAATTCACCCCTCCACTTT. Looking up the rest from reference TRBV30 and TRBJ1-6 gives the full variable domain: SQTIHQWPATLVQPVGSPLSLECTVEGTSNPNLYWYRQAAGRGLQLLFYSVGIGQISSEVPQNLSASRPQDRQFILSSKKLLLSDSGFYLCAWSGRSSYNSPLHFGNGTRLTVT.

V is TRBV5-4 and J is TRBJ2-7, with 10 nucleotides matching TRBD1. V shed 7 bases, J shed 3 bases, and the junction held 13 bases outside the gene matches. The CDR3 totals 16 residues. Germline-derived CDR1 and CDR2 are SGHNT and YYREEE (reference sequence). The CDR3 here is CASASHPTGGLYEQYF. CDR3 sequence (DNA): TGTGCCAGCGCCTCCCACCCGACAGGGGGCCTCTACGAGCAGTACTTC.

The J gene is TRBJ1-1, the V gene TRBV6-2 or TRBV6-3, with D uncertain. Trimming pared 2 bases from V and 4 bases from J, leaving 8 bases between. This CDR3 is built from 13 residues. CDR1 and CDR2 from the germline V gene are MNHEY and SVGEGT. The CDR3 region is CASSYLGSTEAFF. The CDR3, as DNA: TGTGCCAGCAGTTACCTGGGGAGCACTGAAGCTTTCTTT.

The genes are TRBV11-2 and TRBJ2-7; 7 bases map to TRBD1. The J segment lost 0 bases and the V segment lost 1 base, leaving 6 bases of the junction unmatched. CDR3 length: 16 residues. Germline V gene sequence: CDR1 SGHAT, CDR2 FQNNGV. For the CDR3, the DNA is TGTGCCAGCAGCTTAGTACTGGGACAGAACTCCTACGAGCAGTACTTC. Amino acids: CASSLVLGQNSYEQYF.

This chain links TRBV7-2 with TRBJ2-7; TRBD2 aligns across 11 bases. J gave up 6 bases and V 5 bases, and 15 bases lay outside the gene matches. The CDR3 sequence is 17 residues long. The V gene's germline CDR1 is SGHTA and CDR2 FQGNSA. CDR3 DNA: TGTGCCAGCAGCCCCCGGGCTTCACTAGCGGGAGTAATCGAGCAGTACTTC. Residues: CASSPRASLAGVIEQYF. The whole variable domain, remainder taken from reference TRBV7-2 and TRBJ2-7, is GAGVSQSPSNKVTEKGKDVELRCDPISGHTALYWYRQSLGQGLEFLIYFQGNSAPDKSGLPSDRFSAERTGGSVSTLTIQRTQQEDSAVYLCASSPRASLAGVIEQYFGPGTRLTVT.

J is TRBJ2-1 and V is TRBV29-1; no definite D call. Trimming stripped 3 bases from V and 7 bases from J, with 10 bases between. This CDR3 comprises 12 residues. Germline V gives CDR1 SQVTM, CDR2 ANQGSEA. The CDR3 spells CSVEGLENEQFF. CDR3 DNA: TGCAGCGTTGAGGGTCTAGAAAATGAGCAGTTCTTC.

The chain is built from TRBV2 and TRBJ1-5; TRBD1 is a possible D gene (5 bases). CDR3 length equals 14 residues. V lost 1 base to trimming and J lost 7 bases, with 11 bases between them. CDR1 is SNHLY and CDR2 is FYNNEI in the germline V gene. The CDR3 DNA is TGTGCCAGCAGTGAAGTGTCGGGGGACCAGCCCCAGCATTTT. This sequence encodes CASSEVSGDQPQHF.

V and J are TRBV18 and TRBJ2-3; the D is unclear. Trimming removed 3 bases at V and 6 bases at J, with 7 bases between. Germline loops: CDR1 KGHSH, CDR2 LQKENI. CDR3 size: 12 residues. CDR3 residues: CASSPSRDTQYF. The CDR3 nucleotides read TGTGCCAGCTCACCCAGCAGGGATACGCAGTATTTT.

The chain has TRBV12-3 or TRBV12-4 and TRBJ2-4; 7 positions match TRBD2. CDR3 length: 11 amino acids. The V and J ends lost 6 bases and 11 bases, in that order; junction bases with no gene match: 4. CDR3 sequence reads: CASSLRGVQYF. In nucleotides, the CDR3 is TGTGCCAGCAGCCTCCGGGGGGTTCAGTACTTC.

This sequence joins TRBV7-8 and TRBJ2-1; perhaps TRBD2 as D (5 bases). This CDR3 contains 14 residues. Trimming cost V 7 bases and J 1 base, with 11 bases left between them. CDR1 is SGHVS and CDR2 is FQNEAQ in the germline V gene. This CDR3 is CASTLVASYNEQFF. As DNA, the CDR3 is TGTGCCAGCACCTTGGTAGCGTCCTACAATGAGCAGTTCTTC.

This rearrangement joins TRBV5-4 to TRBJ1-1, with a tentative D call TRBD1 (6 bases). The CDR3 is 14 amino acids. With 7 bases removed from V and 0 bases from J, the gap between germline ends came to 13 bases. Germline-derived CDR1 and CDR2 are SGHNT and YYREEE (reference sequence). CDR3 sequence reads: CASSRTAMNTEAFF. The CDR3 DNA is TGTGCCAGCTCCCGGACAGCAATGAACACTGAAGCTTTCTTT.

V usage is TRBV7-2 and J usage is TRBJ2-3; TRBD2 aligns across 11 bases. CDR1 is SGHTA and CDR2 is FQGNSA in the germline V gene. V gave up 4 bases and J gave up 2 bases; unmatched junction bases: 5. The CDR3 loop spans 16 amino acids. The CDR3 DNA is TGTGCCAGCAGCTACAGGACTAGCGGGCCCACAGATACGCAGTATTTT. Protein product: CASSYRTSGPTDTQYF.

CDR3 region: CASSMGPGLAADTQYF. The DNA of the CDR3 is TGTGCCAGTAGTATGGGACCGGGACTAGCGGCAGATACGCAGTATTTT. V is TRBV19 and J is TRBJ2-3; TRBD2 matches at 11 bases. Per germline, CDR1 LNHDA and CDR2 SQIVND (reference sequence). J was trimmed by 4 bases and V by 3 bases; bases with no gene match: 6. The CDR3 is 16 residues long.

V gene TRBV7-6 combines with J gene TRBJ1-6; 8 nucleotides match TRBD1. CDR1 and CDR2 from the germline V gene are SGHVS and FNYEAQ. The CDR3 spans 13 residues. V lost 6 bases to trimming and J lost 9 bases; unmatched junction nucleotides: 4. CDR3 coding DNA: TGTGCCAGCAGTTCGGACAGGGCTTCACCCCTCCACTTT. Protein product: CASSSDRASPLHF.

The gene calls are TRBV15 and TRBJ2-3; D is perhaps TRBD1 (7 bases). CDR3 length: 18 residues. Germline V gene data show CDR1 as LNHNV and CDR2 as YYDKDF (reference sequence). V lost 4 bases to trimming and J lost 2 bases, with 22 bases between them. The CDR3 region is CATSTRGTVGWSTDTQYF. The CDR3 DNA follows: TGTGCCACCAGCACCCGCGGGACAGTGGGATGGTCCACAGATACGCAGTATTTT.

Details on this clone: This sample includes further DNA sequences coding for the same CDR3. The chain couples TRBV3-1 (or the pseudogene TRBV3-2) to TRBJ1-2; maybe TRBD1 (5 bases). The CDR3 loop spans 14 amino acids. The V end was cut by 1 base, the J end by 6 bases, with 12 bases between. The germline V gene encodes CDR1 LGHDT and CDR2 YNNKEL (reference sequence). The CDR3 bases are TGTGCCAGCAGCCAAGTAAGGCAGGGTCATGGCTACACCTTC. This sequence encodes CASSQVRQGHGYTF.